The sequence of this TCR beta chain was determined in a study of T cells after yellow fever vaccination. TCRdb analysed the 5' RACE reads with MiXCR anew, one entry per CDR3 protein. The repertoire holds hundreds of thousands of distinct CDR3 sequences, 13% seen once, with about an eighth in the top ten. Trimming cost V 2 bases and J 6 bases; bases outside gene matches: 12. CDR3 length: 16 amino acids. The germline V gene has CDR1 DFQATT and CDR2 SNEGSKA (reference sequence). This clonotype was seen a few times. The clonotype originates from a man between 25 and 39 years old who received the YFV17D yellow fever vaccine. Sequences were derived from PBMCs, sampled on the day of the yellow fever booster vaccination. The genes are TRBV20-1 and TRBJ2-3, with 9 bases that match TRBD2. For the CDR3, the DNA is TGCAGTGCTAGACGCGGCGGGAGGGCCATTGGGGATACGCAGTATTTT. Its translation is CSARRGGRAIGDTQYF.